Below, 5 T cell receptor beta chains from the same sample are listed, as sequenced in a study of cytomegalovirus exposure and HLA in healthy donors. PCR amplification relied on 60 Vbeta primers (plus 13 Jbeta primers). Method: immunoSEQ multiplex PCR; TCRdb's copy keeps in-frame clones and lacks some. The data show some 80,000 clones, over 60% seen once. Sequenced material: PBMCs. The receptors here all came from a male donor in good health and CMV-seropositive.

The rearrangement joins TRBV28 to TRBJ2-7; D unclear. In germline, CDR1 is MDHEN, CDR2 SYDVKM. This CDR3 has 15 residues. Trimming left V 5 bases short and J 0 bases short, with 14 bases between. The CDR3 region has the DNA TGTGCCAGCAGTACCCACACCGCTTCCTCCTACGAGCAGTACTTC. Its protein is CASSTHTASSYEQYF.

The chain employs TRBV6-5 and TRBJ1-4; TRBD1 agrees at 7 bases. V dropped 6 bases and J dropped 5; count of bases not matched to a gene: 6. Germline CDR1 MNHEY, CDR2 SVGAGI. The CDR3 extends over 14 amino acids. The CDR3 protein is CASSVDRANEKLFF. Written as DNA, the CDR3 is TGTGCCAGCAGCGTCGACAGGGCAAATGAAAAACTGTTTTTT.

This clone was counted between two and nine times. This chain uses TRBV19 with TRBJ1-3; 11 bases are shared with TRBD1. This CDR3 is built from 15 residues. V was pared by 4 bases and J by 5 bases, with 4 bases of the junction left unmatched. Germline CDR1 and CDR2: LNHDA and SQIVND (reference sequence). The CDR3 is CASSTRTGGRNTIYF. CDR3 in DNA: TGTGCCAGTAGTACACGGACAGGGGGCAGAAACACCATATATTTT.

This sequence joins TRBV14 and TRBJ2-5, with TRBD2 matching over 7 bases. Trimming at V came to 1 base and at J to 4 bases, leaving 6 bases not matched to a gene. The CDR3 sequence is 15 residues long. The germline gives CDR1 SGHDN, CDR2 FVKESK. The CDR3 is CASSQVGIAGETQYF. The DNA of the CDR3 is TGTGCCAGCAGCCAAGTAGGAATAGCGGGAGAGACCCAGTACTTC.

The CDR3: CASSFIANTQYF. The CDR3 nucleotides read TGTGCCAGCAGCTTTATCGCTAATACGCAGTATTTT. V is TRBV5-4 and J is TRBJ2-3; D remains unclear. Trimming stripped 2 bases from V and 7 bases from J, with 8 bases between. CDR3 length equals 12 residues. Per germline, CDR1 SGHNT and CDR2 YYREEE (reference sequence).